The 22 T cell receptor beta chains below were found in one sample sequenced in a study of neoadjuvant anti-PD-1 for oral cavity cancer. Measured with immunoSEQ multiplex PCR; TCRdb has only the in-frame clones, and not every one. The sample has over 11,000 clones; around 70% are singletons. Time point specified: after neoadjuvant nivolumab, at surgical resection. The source material was PBMCs, sampled after nivolumab (anti-PD-1) treatment. These TCRs come from a person between 35 and 79 years old with oral cavity squamous cell carcinoma.

This clone has a single count. V usage is TRBV6-5 and J usage is TRBJ2-5, with D tentatively TRBD1 (6 bases). This CDR3 contains 14 residues. The V and J ends lost 3 bases and 7 bases respectively, with 15 bases between them. Germline CDR1 reads MNHEY; CDR2 reads SVGAGI. As DNA, the CDR3 is TGTGCCAGCAGTTATTCAGACAGGTCTGGGACCCAGTACTTC. It encodes CASSYSDRSGTQYF.

V usage is TRBV9 and J usage is TRBJ2-3, with 12 bases identical to TRBD2. V shed 2 bases, J shed 6 bases, and the junction held 4 bases outside the gene matches. Germline CDR1 is SGDLS and CDR2 is YYNGEE. The CDR3 loop spans 15 amino acids. This CDR3 is CASSVASGRGDTQYF. The CDR3 bases are TGTGCCAGCAGCGTCGCTAGCGGGAGGGGGGATACGCAGTATTTT.

The genes are TRBV2 and TRBJ2-1; D is unclear. V dropped 6 bases and J dropped 0 bases, with 9 bases sitting between them. This CDR3 is built from 14 residues. The germline gives CDR1 SNHLY, CDR2 FYNNEI. This CDR3 is CASRSISSYNEQFF. CDR3 in DNA: TGTGCCAGCAGAAGTATAAGCTCCTACAATGAGCAGTTCTTC. Full variable domain (remainder filled in from reference TRBV2 and TRBJ2-1): EPEVTQTPSHQVTQMGQEVILRCVPISNHLYFYWYRQILGQKVEFLVSFYNNEISEKSEIFDDQFSVERPDGSNFTLKIRSTKLEDSAMYFCASRSISSYNEQFFGPGTRLTVL.

The chain has TRBV29-1 and TRBJ2-7, with 8 bases matching TRBD2. V was pared by 4 bases and J by 6 bases, with 8 bases of the junction left unmatched. Germline V CDR1 and CDR2: SQVTM, ANQGSEA. The CDR3 sequence is 13 residues long. CDR3 protein: CSVGTSSPGEQYF. As DNA, the CDR3 is TGCAGCGTTGGGACTAGCTCACCGGGCGAGCAGTACTTC.

The chain couples TRBV7-3 to TRBJ2-3; TRBD1 matches at 7 bases. CDR3 size: 17 residues. Germline V gene lookup returns CDR1 SGHTA and CDR2 FQGTGA. After removal of 4 bases from V and 0 bases from J, the junction contained 10 bases not matched to a gene. This chain's CDR3 is CASSSLQGTASTDTQYF. Written as DNA, the CDR3 is TGTGCCAGCAGCTCCTTACAGGGGACAGCTAGCACAGATACGCAGTATTTT.

This chain joins TRBV4-1 and TRBJ2-5; 7 bases match TRBD2. Trimming removed 0 bases from V and 4 bases from J; junction bases left unmatched: 5. There are 15 residues in the CDR3. Looked up from germline, CDR1 is MGHRA and CDR2 is YSYEKL. As DNA, the CDR3 is TGCGCCAGCAGCCAAGATACGGCGGGAGTAGAGACCCAGTACTTC. It yields the protein CASSQDTAGVETQYF.

The chain carries TRBV21-1 and TRBJ2-5; the D call in the table, TRBD1, was not verified against the DNA. TRBV21-1 is described as a pseudogene. The CDR3 has 15 amino acids. CDR3 nucleotide sequence: TGTGCCAGCAGCAAAGATTGGTCAGTTCAAGAGACCCAGTACTTC. Translation gives CASSKDWSVQETQYF.

This clone was detected a few times. The chain recombines TRBV19 with TRBJ2-3, with 10 bases identical to TRBD2. The germline V gene encodes CDR1 LNHDA and CDR2 SQIVND (reference sequence). Trimming cost V 5 bases and J 1 base; bases outside gene matches: 0. The CDR3 has 14 residues. CDR3 bases: TGTGCCAGTAGTGGGACTAGCGGCACAGATACGCAGTATTTT. Amino acid sequence: CASSGTSGTDTQYF.

This clone was found a few times. The chain recombines TRBV7-2 with TRBJ2-7; 7 bases match TRBD1. Trimming took 0 bases from V and 2 from J; bases not matched to a gene: 4. Germline V gene sequence: CDR1 SGHTA, CDR2 FQGNSA. The CDR3 covers 15 residues. The CDR3 DNA reads TGTGCCAGCAGCTTAGCGACAGGGTTCACCTACGAGCAGTACTTC. This codes for CASSLATGFTYEQYF.

The chain couples TRBV5-1 to TRBJ2-1; D unresolved. The CDR3 runs 12 residues. Trimming pared 0 bases from V and 8 bases from J, leaving 6 bases between. Looked up from germline, CDR1 is SGHRS and CDR2 is YFSETQ. The CDR3 reads CASSLVADEQFF. In DNA form, the CDR3 reads TGCGCCAGCAGCTTGGTTGCGGATGAGCAGTTCTTC.

The V gene is TRBV2, the J gene TRBJ2-2, with 8 bases fitting TRBD2. CDR3 size: 15 residues. CDR1 is SNHLY, CDR2 FYNNEI, per germline. V was clipped by 9 bases and J by 5 bases; unmatched bases: 11. CDR3 sequence reads: CASSGGLGGTGELFF. In DNA form, the CDR3 reads TGTGCCAGTTCCGGGGGACTAGGAGGTACCGGGGAGCTGTTTTTT.

The CDR3 sequence: CASSWTKTYEQYF. The CDR3 coding sequence is TGTGCCAGCAGTTGGACTAAGACCTACGAGCAGTACTTC. The chain employs TRBV28 and TRBJ2-7, with D perhaps TRBD2 (6 bases). CDR3 length equals 13 residues. Germline V lookup: CDR1 MDHEN, CDR2 SYDVKM. V was cut by 4 bases and J by 2 bases, with 9 bases left in between.

V and J are TRBV10-3 and TRBJ1-2, with 11 bases that match TRBD1. The germline gives CDR1 ENHRY, CDR2 SYGVKD. The CDR3 is 15 amino acids. V shed 3 bases, J shed 8 bases, and the junction held 8 bases outside the gene matches. The CDR3 sequence is CAISDQGQGALGYTF. CDR3 sequence (DNA): TGTGCCATCAGTGACCAAGGACAGGGGGCGCTGGGCTACACCTTC.

In its sample, this clone was seen once. This chain's CDR3 is CASSLVGGRGADTQYF. CDR3 coding DNA: TGTGCCAGCAGCTTAGTTGGGGGGCGAGGAGCAGATACGCAGTATTTT. This sequence joins TRBV11-2 and TRBJ2-3; tentatively, D is TRBD1 or TRBD2 (6 bases each). The CDR3 is made up of 16 amino acids. The V and J ends lost 1 base and 4 bases respectively, with 15 bases between them. Per the germline V gene, CDR1 is SGHAT and CDR2 is FQNNGV.

The chain couples TRBV21-1 to TRBJ1-5. TRBV21-1 is a listed pseudogene. The CDR3 sequence is 13 residues long. The CDR3 here is CASSKDGGQPQHF. CDR3 DNA sequence: TGTGCCAGCAGCAAGGACGGCGGTCAGCCCCAGCATTTT.

V and J are TRBV2 and TRBJ1-2, with 12 bases identical to TRBD1. The CDR3 loop spans 15 amino acids. After removal of 6 bases from V and 8 bases from J, the junction contained 10 bases not matched to a gene. Germline CDR1 SNHLY, CDR2 FYNNEI. CDR3 loop: CASRAGDRGPRGYTF. The CDR3 DNA reads as TGTGCCAGCAGGGCCGGGGACAGGGGGCCTCGAGGCTACACCTTC.

A few counts support this clone. The rearrangement joins TRBV4-2 to TRBJ1-4; 7 bases fit TRBD1. V trimming: 0 bases; J trimming: 8 bases; junction bases outside the gene matches: 6. This CDR3 has 15 residues. CDR1 LGHNA and CDR2 YNFKEQ come from the germline V gene. CDR3 DNA: TGTGCCAGCAGCCAAGAAGGGGGAGGGGGCGAAAAACTGTTTTTT. It encodes CASSQEGGGGEKLFF.

J is TRBJ2-3 and V is TRBV18; D not certain. Trimming took off 6 bases at V and 0 bases at J, with 7 bases between the two ends. This CDR3 has 13 residues. Germline V lookup: CDR1 KGHSH, CDR2 LQKENI. CDR3 DNA: TGTGCCAGCTCGACAACTAGCACAGATACGCAGTATTTT. As protein: CASSTTSTDTQYF.

The chain is built from TRBV2 and TRBJ2-3; 10 bases map to TRBD2. Germline lookup yields CDR1 SNHLY and CDR2 FYNNEI. J was trimmed by 3 bases and V by 3 bases; bases with no gene match: 9. The CDR3 contains 17 residues. The CDR3 spells CASSERTGLAKTDTQYF. In DNA, the CDR3 is TGTGCCAGCAGTGAGAGGACGGGACTAGCGAAGACAGATACGCAGTATTTT.

This sequence joins TRBV6-5 and TRBJ1-2; D is uncertain. The CDR3 has 13 residues. V lost 6 bases to trimming and J lost 2 bases, with 10 bases between them. The germline V gene has CDR1 MNHEY and CDR2 SVGAGI. The chain's CDR3 is CASSREDNYGYTF. In DNA, the CDR3 is TGTGCCAGCAGCCGCGAGGACAACTATGGCTACACCTTC.

The rearrangement links TRBV7-8 to TRBJ2-3; tentative D call: TRBD1 (6 bases). Germline CDR1 is SGHVS and CDR2 is FQNEAQ. Trimming left V 3 bases short and J 1 base short, with 23 bases between. The CDR3 length is 19 residues. The chain's CDR3 is CASSFTSLRNSGGTDTQYF. In DNA form, the CDR3 reads TGTGCCAGCAGCTTTACCTCACTCCGAAATTCAGGGGGCACAGATACGCAGTATTTT.

The rearrangement joins TRBV4-1 to TRBJ1-5; D is unresolved. Deletions cut 0 bases from V and 6 bases from J, with 12 bases between. The CDR3 totals 15 residues. CDR1 is MGHRA and CDR2 is YSYEKL in the germline V gene. CDR3 loop: CASSQDRWEGQPQHF. CDR3 in DNA: TGCGCCAGCAGCCAAGATAGATGGGAGGGTCAGCCCCAGCATTTT.